This T cell receptor (beta chain) stems from a study of technical replicates of blood from a handful of donors. Germline values: CDR1 SEHNR, CDR2 FQNEAQ (reference sequence). Deletions cut 5 bases from V and 5 bases from J, with 18 bases between. The CDR3 has 15 amino acids. TCRdb's table, derived via immunoSEQ multiplex PCR, lists solely in-frame clones and lacks some. Of 80,000 to 95,000 clones listed, approximately 95% were seen once; the top ten hold 0.2% to 0.3%. The sequence derives from a human donor in good health. The chain is built from TRBV7-9 and TRBJ2-5; perhaps TRBD2 as D (5 bases). Sequenced: T cells isolated from PBMCs. The CDR3 nucleotides read TGTGCCAGCAGCCCGGACTCCCTATTACCGGAGACCCAGTACTTC. Its protein is CASSPDSLLPETQYF.